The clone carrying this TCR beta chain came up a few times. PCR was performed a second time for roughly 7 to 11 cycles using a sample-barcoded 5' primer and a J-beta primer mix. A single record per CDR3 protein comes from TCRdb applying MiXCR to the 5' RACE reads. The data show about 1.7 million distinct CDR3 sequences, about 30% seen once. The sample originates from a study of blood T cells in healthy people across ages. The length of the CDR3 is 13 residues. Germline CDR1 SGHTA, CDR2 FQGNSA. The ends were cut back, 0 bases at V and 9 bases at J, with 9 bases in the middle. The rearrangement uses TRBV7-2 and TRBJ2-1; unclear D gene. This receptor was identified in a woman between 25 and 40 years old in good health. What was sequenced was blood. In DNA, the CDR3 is TGTGCCAGCAGCTTAGCGGGTGAGGTTGAGCAGTTCTTC. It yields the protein CASSLAGEVEQFF.